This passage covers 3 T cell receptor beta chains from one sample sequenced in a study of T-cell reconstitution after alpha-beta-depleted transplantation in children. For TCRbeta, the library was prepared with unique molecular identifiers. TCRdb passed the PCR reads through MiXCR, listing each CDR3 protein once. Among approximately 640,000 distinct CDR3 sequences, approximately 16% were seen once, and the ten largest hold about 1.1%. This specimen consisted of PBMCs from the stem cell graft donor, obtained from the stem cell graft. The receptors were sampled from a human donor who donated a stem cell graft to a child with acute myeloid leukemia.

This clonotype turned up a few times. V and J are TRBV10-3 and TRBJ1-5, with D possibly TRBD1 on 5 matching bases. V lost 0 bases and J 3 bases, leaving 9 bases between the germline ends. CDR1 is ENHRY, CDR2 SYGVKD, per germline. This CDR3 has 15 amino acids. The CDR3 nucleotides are TGTGCCATCAGTGAGTCGGTGGGGGTCAATCAGCCCCAGCATTTT. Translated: CAISESVGVNQPQHF.

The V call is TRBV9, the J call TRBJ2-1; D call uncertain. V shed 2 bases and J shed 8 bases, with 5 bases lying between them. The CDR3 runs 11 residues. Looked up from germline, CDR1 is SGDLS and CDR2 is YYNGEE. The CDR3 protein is CASSVGYEQFF. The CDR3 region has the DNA TGTGCCAGCAGCGTCGGATATGAGCAGTTCTTC.

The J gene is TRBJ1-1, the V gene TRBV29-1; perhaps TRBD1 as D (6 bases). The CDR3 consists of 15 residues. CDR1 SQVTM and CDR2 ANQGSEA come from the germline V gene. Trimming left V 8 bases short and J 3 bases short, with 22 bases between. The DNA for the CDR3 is TGCAGCTCAAGGGGGGCAGGGTCATTGGACACTGAAGCTTTCTTT. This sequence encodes CSSRGAGSLDTEAFF.